The rows below give T cell receptor beta chains drawn from one sample of a study of PD-1 blockade in classical Hodgkin lymphoma. Sequencing used immunoSEQ multiplex PCR; TCRdb keeps in-frame clones, though not all of them. This sample has tens of thousands of clones, with 92% found just once. Sample: CD4+ T cells from blood, taken before the fourth cycle of nivolumab. These receptors originate from a human donor with classical Hodgkin lymphoma. Each CDR3 is given with its conserved first and last residue. Each record gives: clone size, V gene, J gene, D gene, CDR3 protein, CDR3 DNA. A D gene is named only where the DNA matches it firmly. Size tells how often a clone was seen (once, few, many) or the class of an expanded clone, and some rows leave it out.

>.|TRBV6-1|TRBJ2-3|.
CASGLGGTDTQYF
TGTGCCAGCGGGTTGGGGGGCACAGATACGCAGTATTTT
>.|TRBV18|TRBJ2-1|TRBD2
CASSPRLAFVSYNEQFF
TGTGCCAGCTCACCCAGACTAGCGTTTGTCTCCTACAATGAGCAGTTCTTC
>.|TRBV7-9|TRBJ2-3|TRBD1
CASSGTAPSTDTQYF
TGTGCCAGCAGTGGGACAGCCCCCAGCACAGATACGCAGTATTTT
>.|TRBV28|TRBJ1-2|.
CASSRDIYGYTF
TGTGCCAGCAGTCGGGACATCTATGGCTACACCTTC
>.|TRBV5-1|TRBJ2-2|TRBD1
CASSGRQGIGELFF
TGCGCCAGCAGCGGAAGACAGGGGATCGGGGAGCTGTTTTTT
>once|TRBV7-9|TRBJ1-2|.
CASSWVSSYGYTF
TGTGCCAGCAGCTGGGTATCCAGCTATGGCTACACCTTC
>once|TRBV10-3|TRBJ1-2|.
CAISESEVGGYTF
TGTGCCATCAGTGAGTCGGAGGTGGGTGGCTACACCTTC
>.|TRBV10-3|TRBJ1-2|TRBD1
CAISADRGPEGYTF
TGTGCCATCAGTGCCGACAGGGGCCCGGAGGGCTACACCTTC
>.|TRBV5-1|TRBJ1-1|TRBD1
CASGAGGMNTEAFF
TGCGCCAGCGGGGCAGGGGGTATGAACACTGAAGCTTTCTTT
>.|TRBV28|TRBJ2-1|.
CASLGNDGRYNEQFF
TGTGCCAGCCTAGGGAATGACGGACGGTACAATGAGCAGTTCTTC
>.|TRBV5-1|TRBJ1-2|TRBD1
CASSLLTGTGAASYGYTF
TGCGCCAGCAGCCTTCTGACCGGGACAGGGGCCGCGAGCTATGGCTACACCTTC
>.|TRBV5-1|TRBJ1-2|.
CASSLQADYGYTF
TGCGCCAGCAGCTTGCAGGCAGACTATGGCTACACCTTC
>.|TRBV19|TRBJ2-3|.
CASRRVGESSTDTQYF
TGTGCCAGTAGACGCGTAGGGGAATCTAGCACAGATACGCAGTATTTT
>.|TRBV28|TRBJ1-2|.
CASTRQSNYGYTF
TGTGCCAGCACCAGACAGTCTAACTATGGCTACACCTTC
>.|TRBV18|TRBJ2-1|TRBD1
CASSPLGAGTGSHNEQFF
TGTGCCAGCTCACCACTCGGGGCGGGGACAGGGTCGCACAATGAGCAGTTCTTC
>.|TRBV5-4|TRBJ2-1|TRBD2
CASSLLAGGGNEQFF
TGTGCCAGCAGCTTGCTAGCGGGAGGAGGGAATGAGCAGTTCTTC
>.|TRBV6-5|TRBJ2-1|.
CASRQGTYNEQFF
TGTGCCAGCAGGCAGGGGACCTACAATGAGCAGTTCTTC
>.|TRBV30|TRBJ1-5|.
CAWSEGTHLQPQHF
TGTGCCTGGAGTGAGGGGACACATCTTCAGCCCCAGCATTTT
>.|TRBV11-1|TRBJ2-7|.
CASSLAGAGYEQYF
TGTGCCAGCAGCTTAGCGGGGGCGGGCTACGAGCAGTACTTC
>.|TRBV30|TRBJ2-5|.
CAWSVHETQYF
TGTGCCTGGAGTGTACATGAGACCCAGTACTTC
>once|TRBV5-6|TRBJ2-1|TRBD1
CASSLGQGGYNEQFF
TGTGCCAGCAGCCTCGGACAGGGGGGTTACAATGAGCAGTTCTTC
>.|TRBV5-4|TRBJ2-5|.
CASSGPPQETQYF
TGTGCCAGCAGCGGCCCCCCACAAGAGACCCAGTACTTC
>.|TRBV18|TRBJ2-3|.
CASSPPRGGRADTQYF
TGTGCCAGCTCACCACCGCGAGGGGGGAGGGCAGATACGCAGTATTTT
>.|TRBV29-1|TRBJ2-3|.
CSVEWAADTQYF
TGCAGCGTTGAATGGGCAGCAGATACGCAGTATTTT
>.|TRBV5-4|TRBJ1-2|TRBD1
CASSTDREGGYTF
TGTGCCAGCAGTACTGACAGGGAGGGAGGCTACACCTTC
>.|TRBV11-1|TRBJ2-5|.
CASSARRVRAQYF
TGTGCCAGCAGCGCACGGAGGGTGAGGGCCCAGTACTTC
>once|TRBV9|TRBJ1-5|.
CASSVGQGNQPQHF
TGTGCCAGCAGCGTAGGGCAGGGTAATCAGCCCCAGCATTTT
>.|TRBV19|TRBJ2-4|.
CASSTGSGRNIQYF
TGTGCCAGTAGTACAGGCTCTGGCAGAAACATTCAGTACTTC
>.|TRBV15|TRBJ2-2|.
CATSILRRASPGAGELFF
TGTGCCACCAGCATTCTACGCAGGGCTAGCCCTGGGGCCGGGGAGCTGTTTTTT
>.|TRBV25-1|TRBJ2-6|.
CASSGSRDAGANVLTF
TGTGCCAGCAGTGGGAGCAGGGACGCTGGGGCCAACGTCCTGACTTTC
>.|TRBV29-1|TRBJ1-1|.
CSVGGVDTEAFF
TGCAGCGTTGGGGGGGTGGACACTGAAGCTTTCTTT
>.|TRBV5-8|TRBJ2-7|.
CASSRRLDEQYF
TGTGCCAGCAGCCGCCGACTAGACGAGCAGTACTTC
>.|TRBV6-1|TRBJ2-7|TRBD1
CASSDIGTGRTYEQYF
TGTGCCAGCAGTGACATAGGGACAGGGAGGACGTACGAGCAGTACTTC
>.|TRBV6-1|TRBJ2-7|.
CASITGHYDEQYF
TGTGCCAGCATCACGGGACATTACGACGAGCAGTACTTC
>.|TRBV5-4|TRBJ2-1|TRBD2
CASSLDAGGYNEQFF
TGTGCCAGCAGCTTGGATGCGGGAGGCTACAATGAGCAGTTCTTC
>.|TRBV10-1|TRBJ1-5|.
CASSVGGNQPQHF
TGCGCCAGCAGTGTTGGGGGCAATCAGCCCCAGCATTTT
>.|TRBV5-6|TRBJ2-6|TRBD1
CASSLPWDRVSGANVLTF
TGTGCCAGCAGCTTGCCCTGGGACAGGGTCTCTGGGGCCAACGTCCTGACTTTC
>.|TRBV30|TRBJ1-1|.
CAWSPGPLGPNTEAFF
TGTGCCTGGAGTCCGGGACCCTTAGGGCCGAACACTGAAGCTTTCTTT
>.|TRBV2|TRBJ2-1|TRBD2
CASSETGLAGGPHNEQFF
TGTGCCAGCAGTGAAACGGGACTAGCGGGAGGGCCTCACAATGAGCAGTTCTTC
>.|TRBV7-7|TRBJ2-3|TRBD2
CASSVSGSPTDTQYF
TGTGCTAGCAGCGTTAGCGGGAGCCCTACAGATACGCAGTATTTT
>.|TRBV25-1|TRBJ2-7|.
CASSEWVRDEQYF
TGTGCCAGCAGTGAATGGGTAAGGGACGAGCAGTACTTC
>.|TRBV2|TRBJ1-1|.
CASSDDRNTEAFF
TGTGCCAGCAGTGATGACAGGAACACTGAAGCTTTCTTT
>.|TRBV4-1|TRBJ2-1|.
CASSQGDSSSLFF
TGCGCCAGCAGCCAAGGGGACTCCTCTAGTCTGTTCTTC
>.|TRBV29-1|TRBJ2-1|TRBD2
CSVESLAGGPNEQFF
TGCAGCGTTGAATCGCTAGCGGGAGGACCCAATGAGCAGTTCTTC
>.|TRBV23-1|TRBJ2-4|.
CASSLSTRPFF
TGCGCCAGCAGTCTCTCGACAAGACCCTTCTTC
>few|TRBV28|TRBJ1-5|.
CASISGNQPQHF
TGTGCCTCTATCTCCGGCAATCAGCCCCAGCATTTT
>.|TRBV18|TRBJ2-7|.
CASSHTLTTTSYEQYF
TGTGCCAGCTCACATACTTTGACCACGACCTCCTACGAGCAGTACTTC
>.|TRBV7-3|TRBJ2-1|TRBD2
CASSPSGSSYNEQFF
TGTGCCAGCAGCCCAAGCGGGAGCTCCTACAATGAGCAGTTCTTC
>.|TRBV9|TRBJ1-3|.
CASSDGDYGNTIYF
TGTGCCAGCAGCGATGGGGACTACGGAAACACCATATATTTT
>.|TRBV28|TRBJ2-1|.
CASSYELLSYNEQFF
TGTGCCAGCAGTTACGAACTGCTATCCTACAATGAGCAGTTCTTC
>.|TRBV9|TRBJ2-7|TRBD2
CASSVGGGTSRTYEQYF
TGTGCCAGCAGCGTAGGAGGTGGGACTAGTCGTACCTACGAGCAGTACTTC
>.|TRBV13|TRBJ2-3|.
CASSLQSDTQYF
TGTGCCAGCAGCCTACAGTCAGATACGCAGTATTTT
>.|TRBV7-2|TRBJ1-1|.
CASSPVRGTEAFF
TGTGCCAGCAGCCCCGTAAGGGGCACTGAAGCTTTCTTT
>.|TRBV30|TRBJ1-4|.
CAQQVTTNEKLFF
TGTGCCCAACAGGTGACAACTAATGAAAAACTGTTTTTT
>.|TRBV28|TRBJ1-5|.
CASSFPPMGYSNQPQHF
TGTGCCAGCAGTTTCCCCCCAATGGGTTATAGCAATCAGCCCCAGCATTTT
>few|TRBV5-1|TRBJ2-1|TRBD2
CASSLQTSGRNNEQFF
TGCGCCAGCAGCTTGCAAACCAGCGGGAGGAACAATGAGCAGTTCTTC
>.|TRBV7-3|TRBJ2-2|.
CASSLGLDTGELFF
TGTGCCAGCAGCTTAGGTCTGGACACCGGGGAGCTGTTTTTT
>.|TRBV7-9|TRBJ1-1|.
CASSLGTNGGNTEAFF
TGTGCCAGCAGCTTAGGGACGAACGGGGGGAACACTGAAGCTTTCTTT
>.|TRBV6-6|TRBJ2-3|.
CASSYVQDTQYF
TGTGCCAGCAGTTACGTCCAAGATACGCAGTATTTT
>.|TRBV2|TRBJ2-3|.
CASSETDTQYF
TGTGCCAGCAGTGAAACAGATACGCAGTATTTT